These T cell receptor beta chains were read from a single sample in a study of tissue T cells after allogeneic stem cell transplantation. Generated by immunoSEQ multiplex PCR, the TCRdb table keeps only in-frame clones and is missing some. The table records about 3,700 clones, approximately 58% of them present only once. The material was tissue from the ileum, obtained at autopsy. These receptor sequences come from a male donor older than 55 with lung cancer. Each CDR3 is given with its conserved first and last residue. The D gene is left open where the match is weak. Size is stated for part of the rows, as once, few or many counts, or as a class when the clone is expanded.

D gene: TRBD1
clone size: .
V gene: TRBV19
CDR3 length: 15
J gene: TRBJ1-1
CDR3 DNA: TGTGCCAGTAGCCTTACCCGGACAGGGGGCTTGGTAGCTTTCTTT
CDR3 protein: CASSLTRTGGLVAFF

D gene: .
clone size: .
V gene: TRBV25-1
CDR3 length: 14
J gene: TRBJ1-2
CDR3 DNA: TGTGCCAGCAGTGACCCGGGGGGGGTCTATGGCTACACCTTC
CDR3 protein: CASSDPGGVYGYTF

D gene: .
clone size: few
V gene: TRBV11-2
CDR3 length: 14
J gene: TRBJ2-4
CDR3 DNA: TGTGCCAGCAGCTTGAGGGCCCAAAAAAACATTCAGTACTTC
CDR3 protein: CASSLRAQKNIQYF

D gene: TRBD1
clone size: medium-sized
V gene: TRBV18
CDR3 length: 14
J gene: TRBJ1-5
CDR3 DNA: TGTGCCAGCTCACCACTGGGACAGGGGGAGCCCCAGCATTTT
CDR3 protein: CASSPLGQGEPQHF

D gene: TRBD1
clone size: medium-sized
V gene: TRBV27
CDR3 length: 15
J gene: TRBJ2-7
CDR3 DNA: TGTGCCAGCAGTTTATCCCAGGGACAGCGCTACGAGCAGTACTTC
CDR3 protein: CASSLSQGQRYEQYF

D gene: TRBD1
clone size: .
V gene: TRBV6-2/TRBV6-3
CDR3 length: 15
J gene: TRBJ1-5
CDR3 DNA: TGTGCCAGCAGTTGGACAGGGCGAGCTGATCAGCCCCAGCATTTT
CDR3 protein: CASSWTGRADQPQHF

D gene: .
clone size: large
V gene: TRBV7-3
CDR3 length: 14
J gene: TRBJ2-7
CDR3 DNA: TGTGCCAGCAGCCCGATGGCTGGGAGCCGCGAGCAGTACTTC
CDR3 protein: CASSPMAGSREQYF

D gene: TRBD1
clone size: .
V gene: TRBV15
CDR3 length: 13
J gene: TRBJ1-1
CDR3 DNA: TGTGCCACCAGCACGGACAGGGTCACTGAAGCTTTCTTT
CDR3 protein: CATSTDRVTEAFF

D gene: .
clone size: few
V gene: TRBV21-1
CDR3 length: 13
J gene: TRBJ2-2
CDR3 DNA: TGTGCCAGCAGCAAGGGGTACACCGGGGAGCTGTTTTTT
CDR3 protein: CASSKGYTGELFF

D gene: .
clone size: .
V gene: TRBV7-9
CDR3 length: 15
J gene: TRBJ2-2
CDR3 DNA: TGTGCCAGCAGCCTTGACAGGCAAACCACCGGGGAGCTGTTTTTT
CDR3 protein: CASSLDRQTTGELFF

D gene: TRBD2
clone size: large
V gene: TRBV27
CDR3 length: 17
J gene: TRBJ2-3
CDR3 DNA: TGTGCCAGCAGTACCCGTGGACTAGCCTTAGGAACAGATACGCAGTATTTT
CDR3 protein: CASSTRGLALGTDTQYF

D gene: TRBD2
clone size: few
V gene: TRBV4-3
CDR3 length: 14
J gene: TRBJ2-1
CDR3 DNA: TGCGCCAGCAGCCAAGAGTTTGGGGGCGGGGGGAAGTTCTTC
CDR3 protein: CASSQEFGGGGKFF

D gene: .
clone size: few
V gene: TRBV5-8
CDR3 length: 16
J gene: TRBJ1-3
CDR3 DNA: TGTGCCAGCAGCCGCGACAGAAGCTTCTCTGGAAACACCATATATTTT
CDR3 protein: CASSRDRSFSGNTIYF

D gene: .
clone size: .
V gene: TRBV7-2
CDR3 length: 14
J gene: TRBJ2-3
CDR3 DNA: TGTGCCAGCAGCTTAGCTCAGTATCCAGATACGCAGTATTTT
CDR3 protein: CASSLAQYPDTQYF

D gene: .
clone size: .
V gene: TRBV27
CDR3 length: 14
J gene: TRBJ1-2
CDR3 DNA: TGTGCCAGCACCCCATCGGACGGCCTCTATGGCTACACCTTC
CDR3 protein: CASTPSDGLYGYTF

D gene: .
clone size: medium-sized
V gene: TRBV19
CDR3 length: 15
J gene: TRBJ2-7
CDR3 DNA: TGTGCCAGTAGTATCCAGGGACGGCTCGCCTACGAGCAGTACTTC
CDR3 protein: CASSIQGRLAYEQYF

D gene: TRBD2
clone size: .
V gene: TRBV7-9
CDR3 length: 15
J gene: TRBJ2-3
CDR3 DNA: TGTGCCAGCAGCCTGGGACTAGCGGGGGTAGATACGCAGTATTTT
CDR3 protein: CASSLGLAGVDTQYF

D gene: TRBD2
clone size: .
V gene: TRBV6-2/TRBV6-3
CDR3 length: 11
J gene: TRBJ2-1
CDR3 DNA: TGTGCCAGCAGTTACGGGGGGGGGCAGTTCTTC
CDR3 protein: CASSYGGGQFF

D gene: .
clone size: .
V gene: TRBV6-1
CDR3 length: 13
J gene: TRBJ2-2
CDR3 DNA: TGTGCCAGCAGTGAAGTTAACACCGGGGAGCTGTTTTTT
CDR3 protein: CASSEVNTGELFF

D gene: TRBD2
clone size: .
V gene: TRBV4-2
CDR3 length: 16
J gene: TRBJ2-7
CDR3 DNA: TGTGCCAGCAGCCAAGATAGGGCTAGCGGGACCTACGAGCAGTACTTC
CDR3 protein: CASSQDRASGTYEQYF

D gene: .
clone size: .
V gene: TRBV2
CDR3 length: 12
J gene: TRBJ2-2
CDR3 DNA: TGTGCCAGCAGTGAAATGGCAGGGGAGCTGTTTTTT
CDR3 protein: CASSEMAGELFF

D gene: .
clone size: .
V gene: TRBV2
CDR3 length: 15
J gene: TRBJ2-3
CDR3 DNA: TGTGCCAGCAGTCTTAGGGGGGGAGGCACAGATACGCAGTATTTT
CDR3 protein: CASSLRGGGTDTQYF

D gene: .
clone size: .
V gene: TRBV4-3
CDR3 length: 18
J gene: TRBJ1-4
CDR3 DNA: TGCGCCAGCAGCCAAGCCACTGGAGGGCAGGGCGCGGGTGAAAAACTGTTTTTT
CDR3 protein: CASSQATGGQGAGEKLFF

D gene: TRBD1
clone size: .
V gene: TRBV28
CDR3 length: 15
J gene: TRBJ2-7
CDR3 DNA: TGTGCCAGCAGCCTAACCGGACAGGGTATTTACGAGCAGTACTTC
CDR3 protein: CASSLTGQGIYEQYF

D gene: .
clone size: medium-sized
V gene: TRBV10-1
CDR3 length: 18
J gene: TRBJ2-6
CDR3 DNA: TGCGCCAGCAGTGAGTCGTTCGGATTACCCCTGGGGGCCAACGTCCTGACTTTC
CDR3 protein: CASSESFGLPLGANVLTF

D gene: .
clone size: .
V gene: TRBV15
CDR3 length: 13
J gene: TRBJ2-3
CDR3 DNA: TGTGCCACCAGCAGAGGGTCCACAGATACGCAGTATTTT
CDR3 protein: CATSRGSTDTQYF

D gene: .
clone size: .
V gene: TRBV28
CDR3 length: 16
J gene: TRBJ2-5
CDR3 DNA: TGTGCCAGCAGTTTATCCCCAGGGTGGAAACAAGAGACCCAGTACTTC
CDR3 protein: CASSLSPGWKQETQYF

D gene: TRBD1
clone size: once
V gene: TRBV9
CDR3 length: 14
J gene: TRBJ1-2
CDR3 DNA: TGTGCCAGCAGCGTTGACAGGGAGGACTATGGCTACACCTTC
CDR3 protein: CASSVDREDYGYTF

D gene: .
clone size: once
V gene: TRBV6-5
CDR3 length: 13
J gene: TRBJ1-6
CDR3 DNA: TGTGCCAGCTCTGAGAGGGGGGATTCACCCCTCCACTTT
CDR3 protein: CASSERGDSPLHF

D gene: .
clone size: few
V gene: TRBV18
CDR3 length: 15
J gene: TRBJ2-3
CDR3 DNA: TGTGCCAGCTCCCTACAGACAGGGACTAAAGATACGCAGTATTTT
CDR3 protein: CASSLQTGTKDTQYF

D gene: .
clone size: large
V gene: TRBV6-2/TRBV6-3
CDR3 length: 12
J gene: TRBJ1-5
CDR3 DNA: TGTGCCAGCAGTTACTTCCCGCAGCCCCAGCATTTT
CDR3 protein: CASSYFPQPQHF

D gene: .
clone size: few
V gene: TRBV7-9
CDR3 length: 15
J gene: TRBJ1-1
CDR3 DNA: TGTGCCAGCAGCTTTACTCCCCTGGGGAACACTGAAGCTTTCTTT
CDR3 protein: CASSFTPLGNTEAFF

D gene: .
clone size: .
V gene: TRBV2
CDR3 length: 11
J gene: TRBJ1-1
CDR3 DNA: TGTGCCAGCAGCTTTGGACGTGAAGCTTTCTTT
CDR3 protein: CASSFGREAFF

D gene: TRBD2
clone size: .
V gene: TRBV28
CDR3 length: 13
J gene: TRBJ2-7
CDR3 DNA: TGTGCCAGCAGGACTAGCGGGGCCTCCGAGCAGTACTTC
CDR3 protein: CASRTSGASEQYF

D gene: TRBD2
clone size: .
V gene: TRBV3-1/TRBV3-2
CDR3 length: 19
J gene: TRBJ2-1
CDR3 DNA: TGTGCCAGCAGCCCGACCCAGGGACTAGCGGGAGCAGCCTACAATGAGCAGTTCTTC
CDR3 protein: CASSPTQGLAGAAYNEQFF

D gene: .
clone size: .
V gene: TRBV3-1/TRBV3-2
CDR3 length: 15
J gene: TRBJ1-1
CDR3 DNA: TGTGCCAGCAGCCCCCTCATTGGAGCTTACACTGAAGCTTTCTTT
CDR3 protein: CASSPLIGAYTEAFF

D gene: .
clone size: few
V gene: TRBV28
CDR3 length: 12
J gene: TRBJ2-7
CDR3 DNA: TGTGCCAGCATGAGGGGCAGGAACGAGCAGTACTTC
CDR3 protein: CASMRGRNEQYF

D gene: .
clone size: once
V gene: TRBV5-4
CDR3 length: 14
J gene: TRBJ1-2
CDR3 DNA: TGTGCCAGCAGCTTTTTGGAAGGGCCGGGAGGCTACACCTTC
CDR3 protein: CASSFLEGPGGYTF

D gene: TRBD2
clone size: few
V gene: TRBV10-3
CDR3 length: 18
J gene: TRBJ2-5
CDR3 DNA: TGTGCCATCAGTGAGCCGAATACCAGACTAGCGGTACCGGAGACCCAGTACTTC
CDR3 protein: CAISEPNTRLAVPETQYF

D gene: TRBD2
clone size: .
V gene: TRBV28
CDR3 length: 15
J gene: TRBJ2-7
CDR3 DNA: TGTGCCAGCAGTTTAGGACTAGCGAGCTCCTACGAGCAGTACTTC
CDR3 protein: CASSLGLASSYEQYF

D gene: .
clone size: .
V gene: TRBV25-1
CDR3 length: 15
J gene: TRBJ1-3
CDR3 DNA: TGTGCCAGCAGTGAGTCGGGGAACTCTGGAAACACCATATATTTT
CDR3 protein: CASSESGNSGNTIYF

D gene: TRBD2
clone size: .
V gene: TRBV7-7
CDR3 length: 15
J gene: TRBJ2-1
CDR3 DNA: TGTGCTAGCAGCTCCCTAGCGGGACCTGGGAGTGAGCAGTTCTTC
CDR3 protein: CASSSLAGPGSEQFF

D gene: .
clone size: .
V gene: TRBV4-3
CDR3 length: 15
J gene: TRBJ2-1
CDR3 DNA: TGCGCCAGCAGCCCGAGACAGAAATCCTACAATGAGCAGTTCTTC
CDR3 protein: CASSPRQKSYNEQFF

D gene: .
clone size: medium-sized
V gene: TRBV5-1
CDR3 length: 13
J gene: TRBJ1-1
CDR3 DNA: TGCGCCAGCAGCTTGTTAGAGAACACTGAAGCTTTCTTT
CDR3 protein: CASSLLENTEAFF

D gene: TRBD2
clone size: .
V gene: TRBV2
CDR3 length: 15
J gene: TRBJ2-2
CDR3 DNA: TGTGCCAGCAGTAGGGGACTAGCGGGAGCCGGGGAGCTGTTTTTT
CDR3 protein: CASSRGLAGAGELFF

D gene: TRBD1
clone size: .
V gene: TRBV28
CDR3 length: 14
J gene: TRBJ1-2
CDR3 DNA: TGTGCCAGCAGTGGAACAGGGGGCCACTATGGCTACACCTTC
CDR3 protein: CASSGTGGHYGYTF

D gene: .
clone size: few
V gene: TRBV2
CDR3 length: 16
J gene: TRBJ1-4
CDR3 DNA: TGTGCCAGCAGTCTCCTACAAGGAGCAGCTAATGAAAAACTGTTTTTT
CDR3 protein: CASSLLQGAANEKLFF

D gene: .
clone size: .
V gene: TRBV7-2
CDR3 length: 15
J gene: TRBJ2-2
CDR3 DNA: TGTGCCAGCAGCTTAGGTGTGGGGGTAGGCGGGGAGCTGTTTTTT
CDR3 protein: CASSLGVGVGGELFF

D gene: TRBD2
clone size: few
V gene: TRBV7-6
CDR3 length: 16
J gene: TRBJ2-7
CDR3 DNA: TGTGCCAGCAGCGAAGGACTAGCGGGGGAGACCTACGAGCAGTACTTC
CDR3 protein: CASSEGLAGETYEQYF

D gene: .
clone size: few
V gene: TRBV19
CDR3 length: 13
J gene: TRBJ2-7
CDR3 DNA: TGTGCCAGTAGTAAAGGCCGAGGCTACGAGCAGTACTTC
CDR3 protein: CASSKGRGYEQYF

D gene: TRBD2
clone size: .
V gene: TRBV18
CDR3 length: 16
J gene: TRBJ2-1
CDR3 DNA: TGTGCCAGCTCACCACTCCTAGCGGGGGGGATAGATGAGCAGTTCTTC
CDR3 protein: CASSPLLAGGIDEQFF

D gene: TRBD1
clone size: medium-sized
V gene: TRBV7-9
CDR3 length: 15
J gene: TRBJ2-5
CDR3 DNA: TGTGCCAGCAGCTCGGGGACAGGAGGCCAAGAGACCCAGTACTTC
CDR3 protein: CASSSGTGGQETQYF

D gene: .
clone size: .
V gene: TRBV21-1
CDR3 length: 17
J gene: TRBJ2-4
CDR3 DNA: TGTGCCAGCAGCAAAGAAGGAGGGAGGGAAACCAAAAACATTCAGTACTTC
CDR3 protein: CASSKEGGRETKNIQYF

D gene: TRBD1
clone size: .
V gene: TRBV7-2
CDR3 length: 15
J gene: TRBJ1-2
CDR3 DNA: TGTGCCAGCAGCCCCATCAGGGGGCCAGGGTATGGCTACACCTTC
CDR3 protein: CASSPIRGPGYGYTF

D gene: .
clone size: .
V gene: TRBV19
CDR3 length: 15
J gene: TRBJ2-3
CDR3 DNA: TGTGCCAGTAGTATGTCTCAGGGAGGCACAGATACGCAGTATTTT
CDR3 protein: CASSMSQGGTDTQYF

D gene: .
clone size: .
V gene: TRBV30
CDR3 length: 11
J gene: TRBJ2-7
CDR3 DNA: TGTGCCTGGAGTGTTTTAAACGAGCAGTACTTC
CDR3 protein: CAWSVLNEQYF

D gene: TRBD2
clone size: .
V gene: TRBV4-1
CDR3 length: 14
J gene: TRBJ2-1
CDR3 DNA: TGCGCCAGCAGGCGGGAGGGCCTGGGGAATGAGCAGTTCTTC
CDR3 protein: CASRREGLGNEQFF